The 4 T cell receptor beta chains below were found in one sample sequenced in a study of vaccination effects on CD4 cells after COVID-19. Antigens of these TCRs are unknown. Viral peptide pools were used in the ViraFEST assay to expand antigen-specific CD4+ T cells, and sequencing came afterward. Cells that had been cultured for 10 days were the source of isolated CD4+ T cells. Nucleocapsid antibodies were negative in the vaccine recipients, who had never had SARS-CoV-2 infection. Profiling relied on immunoSEQ multiplex PCR, and the TCRdb table lists in-frame clones only, not all of them. The repertoire holds about 34,000 clones, with approximately 73% as singletons. Material: CD4+ T cells from PBMCs cultured with HCoV-OC43 spike peptides, obtained before COVID-19 vaccination. Subset denoted: HCoV-OC43 spike overlapping peptide pool stimulation. The receptor set was obtained from a human donor who received a COVID-19 vaccine.

The gene calls are TRBV2 and TRBJ1-5; tentatively, D is TRBD1 (5 bases). The CDR3 covers 15 residues. Germline V gene data show CDR1 as SNHLY and CDR2 as FYNNEI. V gave up 4 bases and J gave up 2 bases, with 12 bases separating them. CDR3: CASSVRGGGNQPQHF. The CDR3 DNA reads as TGTGCCAGCAGTGTAAGGGGAGGAGGCAATCAGCCCCAGCATTTT.

J is TRBJ1-4 and V is TRBV5-4; no reliable D call. The length of the CDR3 is 14 residues. Germline V gene lookup returns CDR1 SGHNT and CDR2 YYREEE (reference sequence). V lost 0 bases to trimming and J lost 8 bases, with 11 bases between them. Here the CDR3 reads CASSLVGSREKLFF. The CDR3 DNA is TGTGCCAGCAGCTTGGTAGGCTCCCGGGAAAAACTGTTTTTT.

In the case of this clone: The junction shows a germline mismatch at one end, possibly a read error. This rearrangement joins TRBV7-7 to TRBJ2-1, with TRBD2 matching over 9 bases. CDR3 size: 16 residues. CDR1 is SSHAT and CDR2 is FNYEAQ in the germline V gene (reference sequence). CDR3 region: CASSLTIGLAHNEQFF. Here the CDR3 DNA reads TGTGCTAGCAGCTTAACAATCGGACTAGCGCACAATGAGCAGTTCTTC. Drawing the rest from reference TRBV7-7 and TRBJ2-1, the complete variable domain is GAGVSQSPRYKVTKRGQDVTLRCDPISSHATLYWYQQALGQGPEFLTYFNYEAQPDKSGLPSDRFSAERPEGSISTLTIQRTEQRDSAMYRCASSLTIGLAHNEQFFGPGTRLTVL.

This sequence joins TRBV3-1 (or the pseudogene TRBV3-2) and TRBJ1-2, with TRBD1 identical over 7 bases. After removal of 5 bases from V and 4 bases from J, the junction contained 10 bases not matched to a gene. The CDR3 consists of 15 residues. Germline V gives CDR1 LGHDT, CDR2 YNNKEL (reference sequence). In nucleotides, the CDR3 is TGTGCCAGCAGCGCAACTAGACAGGGCAGCTATGGCTACACCTTC. Its protein is CASSATRQGSYGYTF.